These T cell receptor beta chains were read from a single sample in a study of somatic mutations in cytotoxic T cells in rheumatoid arthritis. The protocol was immunoSEQ multiplex PCR, while the TCRdb copy is restricted to in-frame clones and leaves out a portion. The sample consists of under 20,000 clones, about 90% of them appearing once. The sample consisted of CD8+ T cells sorted from blood. Every receptor here comes from a man aged 35 to 55 in good health. Both conserved end residues are part of each CDR3. A D gene is named only where the DNA matches it firmly. Clone size, where shown, is once, few, many, or a class for clones that have expanded.

J,V,length,size,D,DNA,CDR3
TRBJ2-1,TRBV27,16,NA,TRBD2,TGTGCCAGCAGTTTCATAGCGGGAGGGGTTGGTGATGAGCAGTTCTTC,CASSFIAGGVGDEQFF
TRBJ2-7,TRBV4-1,15,NA,TRBD1,TGCGCCAGCAGTCGAGGACAGGATAGCTCCTACGAGCAGTACTTC,CASSRGQDSSYEQYF
TRBJ1-3,TRBV6-5,14,NA,NA,TGTGCCAGCAGAACGGGATTTTCTGGAAACACCATATATTTT,CASRTGFSGNTIYF
TRBJ2-3,TRBV29-1,15,few,NA,TGCAGCGTTGTACTGGGACGGGATCGTTCAGATACGCAGTATTTT,CSVVLGRDRSDTQYF
TRBJ1-5,TRBV2,14,few,NA,TGTGCCAGCAGTGGTACAGTAGTTTCTCAGCCCCAGCATTTT,CASSGTVVSQPQHF
TRBJ2-2,TRBV28,12,NA,NA,TGTGCCAGCAGTTTACCCGATCGGGAGCTGTTTTTT,CASSLPDRELFF
TRBJ1-2,TRBV21-1,16,NA,NA,TGTGCCAGCAGCCACTCCCACGACAGGGTACAATATGGCTACACCTTC,CASSHSHDRVQYGYTF
TRBJ1-5,TRBV5-8,16,NA,NA,TGTGCCAGCAGCTTGAAAGCGGGTTATAGCAATCAGCCCCAGCATTTT,CASSLKAGYSNQPQHF
TRBJ2-5,TRBV5-6,15,NA,NA,TGTGCCAGCAGCTTGGCCCCCAAGGGAGGAGAGACCCAGTACTTC,CASSLAPKGGETQYF
TRBJ1-4,TRBV7-2,17,NA,TRBD1,TGTGCCAGCAGCTTAGCTAGGTACAGGGGGCAGGATGAAAAACTGTTTTTT,CASSLARYRGQDEKLFF
TRBJ2-7,TRBV27,13,NA,TRBD1,TGTGCCAGCAGTTCCTCGACAGGGGACGAGCAGTACTTC,CASSSSTGDEQYF
TRBJ2-7,TRBV5-1,15,NA,TRBD2,TGCGCCAGCAGCCTATCTGGCGGGAGTCCTTTCGAGCAGTACTTC,CASSLSGGSPFEQYF
TRBJ2-5,TRBV6-5,15,NA,TRBD1,TGTGCCAGCAGTTACACGACAGGGGGTGGAGAGACCCAGTACTTC,CASSYTTGGGETQYF